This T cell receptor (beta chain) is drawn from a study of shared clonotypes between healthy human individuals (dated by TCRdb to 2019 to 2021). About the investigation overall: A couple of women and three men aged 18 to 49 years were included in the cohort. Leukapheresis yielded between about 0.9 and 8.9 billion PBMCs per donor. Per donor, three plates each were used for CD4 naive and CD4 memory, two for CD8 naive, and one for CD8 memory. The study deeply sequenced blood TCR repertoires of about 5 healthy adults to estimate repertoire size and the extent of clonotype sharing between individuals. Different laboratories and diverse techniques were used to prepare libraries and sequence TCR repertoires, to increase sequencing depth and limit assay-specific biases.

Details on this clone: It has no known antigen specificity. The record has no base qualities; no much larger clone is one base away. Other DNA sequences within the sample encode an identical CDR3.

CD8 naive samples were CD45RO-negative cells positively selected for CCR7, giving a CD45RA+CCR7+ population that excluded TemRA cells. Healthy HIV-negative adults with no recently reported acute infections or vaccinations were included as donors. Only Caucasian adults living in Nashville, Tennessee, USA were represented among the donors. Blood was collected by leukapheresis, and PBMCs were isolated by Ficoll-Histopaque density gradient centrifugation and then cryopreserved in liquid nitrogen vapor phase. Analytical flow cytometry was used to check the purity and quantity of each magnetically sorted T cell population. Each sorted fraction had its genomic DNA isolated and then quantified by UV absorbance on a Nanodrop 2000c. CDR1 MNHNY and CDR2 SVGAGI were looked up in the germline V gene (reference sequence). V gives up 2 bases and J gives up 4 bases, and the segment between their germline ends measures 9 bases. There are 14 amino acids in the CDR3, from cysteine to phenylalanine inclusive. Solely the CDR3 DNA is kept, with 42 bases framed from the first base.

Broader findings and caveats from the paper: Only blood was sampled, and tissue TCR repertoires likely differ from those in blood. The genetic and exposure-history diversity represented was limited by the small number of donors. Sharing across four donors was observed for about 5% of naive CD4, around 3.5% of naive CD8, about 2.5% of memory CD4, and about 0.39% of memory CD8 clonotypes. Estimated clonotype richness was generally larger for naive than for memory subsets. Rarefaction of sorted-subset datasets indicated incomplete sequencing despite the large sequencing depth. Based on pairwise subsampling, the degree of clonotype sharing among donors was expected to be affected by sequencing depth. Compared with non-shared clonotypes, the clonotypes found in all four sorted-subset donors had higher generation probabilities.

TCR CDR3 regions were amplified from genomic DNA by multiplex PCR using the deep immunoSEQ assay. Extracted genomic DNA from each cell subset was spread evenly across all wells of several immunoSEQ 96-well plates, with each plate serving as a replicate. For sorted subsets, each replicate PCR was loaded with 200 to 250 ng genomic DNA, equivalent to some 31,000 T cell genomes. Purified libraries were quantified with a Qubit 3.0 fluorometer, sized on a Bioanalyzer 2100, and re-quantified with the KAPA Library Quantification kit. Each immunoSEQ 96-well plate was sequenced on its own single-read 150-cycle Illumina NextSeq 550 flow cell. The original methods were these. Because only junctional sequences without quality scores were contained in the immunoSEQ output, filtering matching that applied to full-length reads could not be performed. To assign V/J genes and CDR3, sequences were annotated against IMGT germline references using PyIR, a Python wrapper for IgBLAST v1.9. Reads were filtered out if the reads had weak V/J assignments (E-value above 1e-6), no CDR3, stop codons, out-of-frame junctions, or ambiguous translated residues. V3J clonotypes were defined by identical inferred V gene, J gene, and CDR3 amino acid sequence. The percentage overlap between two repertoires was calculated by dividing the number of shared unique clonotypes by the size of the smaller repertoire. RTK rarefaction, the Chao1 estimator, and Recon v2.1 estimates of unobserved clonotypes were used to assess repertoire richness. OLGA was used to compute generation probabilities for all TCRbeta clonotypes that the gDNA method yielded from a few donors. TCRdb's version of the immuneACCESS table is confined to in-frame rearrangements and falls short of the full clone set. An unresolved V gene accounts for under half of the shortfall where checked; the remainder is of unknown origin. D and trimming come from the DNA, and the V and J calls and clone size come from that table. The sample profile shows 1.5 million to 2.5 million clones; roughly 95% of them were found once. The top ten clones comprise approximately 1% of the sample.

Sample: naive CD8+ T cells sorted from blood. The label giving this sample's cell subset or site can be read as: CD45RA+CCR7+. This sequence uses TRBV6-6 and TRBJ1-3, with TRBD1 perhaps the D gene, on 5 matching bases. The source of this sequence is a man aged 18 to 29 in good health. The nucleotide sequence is TGTGCCAGCAGTTACGGAGGGGAGGGAAACACCATATATTTT. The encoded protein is CASSYGGEGNTIYF.